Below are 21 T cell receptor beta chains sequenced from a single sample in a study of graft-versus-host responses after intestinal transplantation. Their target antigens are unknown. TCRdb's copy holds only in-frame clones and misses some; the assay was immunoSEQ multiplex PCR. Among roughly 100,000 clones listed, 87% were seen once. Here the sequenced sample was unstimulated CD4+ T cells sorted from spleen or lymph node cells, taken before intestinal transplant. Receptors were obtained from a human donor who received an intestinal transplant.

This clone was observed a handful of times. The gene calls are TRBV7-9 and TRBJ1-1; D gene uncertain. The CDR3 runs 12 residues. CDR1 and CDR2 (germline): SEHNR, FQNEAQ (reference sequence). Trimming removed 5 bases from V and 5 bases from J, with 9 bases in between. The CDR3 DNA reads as TGTGCCAGCAGCAGTACAAGTACTGAAGCTTTCTTT. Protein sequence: CASSSTSTEAFF.

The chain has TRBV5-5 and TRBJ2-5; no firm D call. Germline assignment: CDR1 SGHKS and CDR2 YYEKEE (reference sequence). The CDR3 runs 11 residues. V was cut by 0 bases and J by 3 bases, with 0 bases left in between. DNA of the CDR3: TGTGCCAGCAGCTTGGAAGAGACCCAGTACTTC. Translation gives CASSLEETQYF.

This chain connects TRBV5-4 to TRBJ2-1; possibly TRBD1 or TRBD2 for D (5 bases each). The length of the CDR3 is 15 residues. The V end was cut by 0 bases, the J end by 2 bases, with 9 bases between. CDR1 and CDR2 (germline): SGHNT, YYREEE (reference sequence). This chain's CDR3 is CASSLEPGPYNEQFF. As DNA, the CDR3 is TGTGCCAGCAGCTTGGAACCGGGGCCCTACAATGAGCAGTTCTTC.

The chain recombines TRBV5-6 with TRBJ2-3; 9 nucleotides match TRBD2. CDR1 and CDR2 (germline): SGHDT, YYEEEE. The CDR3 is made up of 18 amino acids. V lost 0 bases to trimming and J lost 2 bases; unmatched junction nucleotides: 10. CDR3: CASSLASRLAGTTDTQYF. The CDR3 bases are TGTGCCAGCAGCTTGGCCTCCAGGCTAGCGGGGACCACAGATACGCAGTATTTT.

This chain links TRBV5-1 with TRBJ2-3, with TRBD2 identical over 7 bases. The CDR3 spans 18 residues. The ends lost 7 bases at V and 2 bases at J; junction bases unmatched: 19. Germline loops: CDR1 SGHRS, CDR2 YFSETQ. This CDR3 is CASGYLAGVRSHTDTQYF. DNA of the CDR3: TGCGCCAGCGGCTACTTGGCGGGGGTACGAAGCCACACAGATACGCAGTATTTT.

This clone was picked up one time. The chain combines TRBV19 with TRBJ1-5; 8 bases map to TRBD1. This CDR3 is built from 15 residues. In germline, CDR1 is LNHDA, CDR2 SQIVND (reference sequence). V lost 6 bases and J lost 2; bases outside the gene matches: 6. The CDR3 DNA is TGTGCCAGTAGACCCGAGACAGGGGGCAATCAGCCCCAGCATTTT. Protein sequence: CASRPETGGNQPQHF.

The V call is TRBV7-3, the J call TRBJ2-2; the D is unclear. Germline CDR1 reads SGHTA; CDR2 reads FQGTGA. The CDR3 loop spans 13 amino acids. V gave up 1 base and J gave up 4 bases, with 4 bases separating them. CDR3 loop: CASSLKITGELFF. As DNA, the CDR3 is TGTGCCAGCAGCTTAAAAATCACCGGGGAGCTGTTTTTT.

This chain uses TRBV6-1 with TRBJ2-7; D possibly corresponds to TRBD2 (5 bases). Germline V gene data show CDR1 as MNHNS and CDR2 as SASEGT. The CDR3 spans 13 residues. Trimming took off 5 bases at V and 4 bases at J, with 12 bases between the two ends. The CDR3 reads CASSLAVLYEQYF. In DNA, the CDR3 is TGTGCCAGCAGTCTAGCAGTGCTTTACGAGCAGTACTTC.

CDR3 sequence: CASSSGGQTDTQYF. CDR3 nucleotide sequence: TGTGCCAGCAGCTCGGGGGGGCAGACAGATACGCAGTATTTT. The chain recombines TRBV7-3 with TRBJ2-3; 8 nucleotides match TRBD2. V was clipped by 4 bases and J by 3 bases; unmatched bases: 3. In germline, CDR1 is SGHTA, CDR2 FQGTGA. This CDR3 is 14 amino acids long.

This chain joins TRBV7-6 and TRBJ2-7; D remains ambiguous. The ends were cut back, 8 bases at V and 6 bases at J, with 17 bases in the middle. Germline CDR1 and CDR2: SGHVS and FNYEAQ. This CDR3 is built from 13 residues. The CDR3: CASRPHQSGEQYF. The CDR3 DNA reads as TGTGCCAGCCGTCCTCATCAATCGGGCGAGCAGTACTTC. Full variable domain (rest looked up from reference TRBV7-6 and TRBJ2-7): GAGVSQSPRYKVTKRGQDVALRCDPISGHVSLYWYRQALGQGPEFLTYFNYEAQQDKSGLPNDRFSAERPEGSISTLTIQRTEQRDSAMYRCASRPHQSGEQYFGPGTRLTVT.

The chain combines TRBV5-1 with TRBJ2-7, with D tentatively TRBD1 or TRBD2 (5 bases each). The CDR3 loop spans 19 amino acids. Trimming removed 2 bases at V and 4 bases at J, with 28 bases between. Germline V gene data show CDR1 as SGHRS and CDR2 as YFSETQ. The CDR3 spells CASSFKTPEVGVGKYEQYF. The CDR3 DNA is TGCGCCAGCAGCTTCAAAACCCCCGAGGTGGGGGTCGGAAAGTACGAGCAGTACTTC.

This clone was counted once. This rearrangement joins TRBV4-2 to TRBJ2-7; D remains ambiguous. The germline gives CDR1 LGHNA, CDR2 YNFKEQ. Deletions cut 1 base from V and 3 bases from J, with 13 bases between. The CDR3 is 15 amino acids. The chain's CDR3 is CASSQGEGLSYEQYF. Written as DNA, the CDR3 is TGTGCCAGCAGCCAAGGGGAAGGGTTGAGCTACGAGCAGTACTTC.

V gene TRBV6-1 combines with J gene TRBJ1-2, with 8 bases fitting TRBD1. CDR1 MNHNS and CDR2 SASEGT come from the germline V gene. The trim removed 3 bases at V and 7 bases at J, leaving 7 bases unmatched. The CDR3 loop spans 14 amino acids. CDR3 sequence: CASSEWSGGSGYTF. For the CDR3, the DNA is TGTGCCAGCAGTGAGTGGTCAGGGGGCAGTGGCTACACCTTC.

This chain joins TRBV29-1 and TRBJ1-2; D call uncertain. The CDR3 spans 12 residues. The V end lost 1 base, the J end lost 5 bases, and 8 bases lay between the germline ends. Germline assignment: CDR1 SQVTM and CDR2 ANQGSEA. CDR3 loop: CSVEGQRYGYTF. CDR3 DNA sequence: TGCAGCGTTGAAGGGCAGCGATATGGCTACACCTTC.

The CDR3 here is CASSPRGGEGSPLHF. CDR3 nucleotide sequence: TGCGCCAGCAGCCCTCGAGGGGGCGAAGGATCACCCCTCCACTTT. The chain couples TRBV5-1 to TRBJ1-6; 7 bases match TRBD1. CDR1 SGHRS and CDR2 YFSETQ come from the germline V gene. The length of the CDR3 is 15 residues. The V gene end was trimmed by 4 bases and the J gene end by 10 bases; junction bases not matched to a gene: 11.

The CDR3 nucleotides are TGTGCCAGCTCACCAGGGACTAGCACCGGGGAGCTGTTTTTT. It encodes CASSPGTSTGELFF. The J gene is TRBJ2-2, the V gene TRBV18; 8 nucleotides agree with TRBD2. The CDR3 sequence is 14 residues long. The J segment lost 4 bases and the V segment lost 2 bases, leaving 0 bases of the junction unmatched. CDR1 is KGHSH, CDR2 LQKENI, per germline.

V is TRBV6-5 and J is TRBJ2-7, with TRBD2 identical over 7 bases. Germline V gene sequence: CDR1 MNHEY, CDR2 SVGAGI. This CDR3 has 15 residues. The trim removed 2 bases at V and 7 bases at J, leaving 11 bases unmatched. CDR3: CASSYAQAGWGEQYF. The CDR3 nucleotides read TGTGCCAGCAGTTACGCTCAAGCGGGATGGGGGGAGCAGTACTTC.

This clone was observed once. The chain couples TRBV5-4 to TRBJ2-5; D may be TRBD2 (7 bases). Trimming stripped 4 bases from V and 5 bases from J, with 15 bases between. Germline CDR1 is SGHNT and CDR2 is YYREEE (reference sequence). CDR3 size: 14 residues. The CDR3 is CASSPMRGGETQYF. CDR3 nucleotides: TGTGCCAGCAGCCCTATGAGGGGGGGGGAGACCCAGTACTTC. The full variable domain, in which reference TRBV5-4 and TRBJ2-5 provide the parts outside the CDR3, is ETGVTQSPTHLIKTRGQQVTLRCSSQSGHNTVSWYQQALGQGPQFIFQYYREEENGRGNFPPRFSGLQFPNYSSELNVNALELDDSALYLCASSPMRGGETQYFGPGTRLLVL.

CDR3 bases: TGCGCCAGCAGCCAAGAGACAGGGAATGAGCAGTTCTTC. Translating gives CASSQETGNEQFF. V is TRBV4-1 and J is TRBJ2-1, with 7 bases fitting TRBD1. Per the germline V gene, CDR1 is MGHRA and CDR2 is YSYEKL. Losses at the gene ends were 0 bases for V and 7 bases for J; bases not matched to a gene: 0. The CDR3 is 13 residues long.

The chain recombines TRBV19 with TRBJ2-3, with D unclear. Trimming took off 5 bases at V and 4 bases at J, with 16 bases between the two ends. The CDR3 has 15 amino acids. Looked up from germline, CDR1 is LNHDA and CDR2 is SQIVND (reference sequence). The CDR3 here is CASSLSHWGADTQYF. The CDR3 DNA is TGTGCCAGTAGTTTGAGTCATTGGGGTGCAGATACGCAGTATTTT.

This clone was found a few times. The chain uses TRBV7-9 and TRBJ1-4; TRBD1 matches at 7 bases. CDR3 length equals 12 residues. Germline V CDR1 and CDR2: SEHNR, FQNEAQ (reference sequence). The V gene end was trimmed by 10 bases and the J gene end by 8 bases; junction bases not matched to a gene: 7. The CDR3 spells CATREGAEKLFF. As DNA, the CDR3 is TGTGCCACCCGAGAGGGGGCGGAAAAACTGTTTTTT.